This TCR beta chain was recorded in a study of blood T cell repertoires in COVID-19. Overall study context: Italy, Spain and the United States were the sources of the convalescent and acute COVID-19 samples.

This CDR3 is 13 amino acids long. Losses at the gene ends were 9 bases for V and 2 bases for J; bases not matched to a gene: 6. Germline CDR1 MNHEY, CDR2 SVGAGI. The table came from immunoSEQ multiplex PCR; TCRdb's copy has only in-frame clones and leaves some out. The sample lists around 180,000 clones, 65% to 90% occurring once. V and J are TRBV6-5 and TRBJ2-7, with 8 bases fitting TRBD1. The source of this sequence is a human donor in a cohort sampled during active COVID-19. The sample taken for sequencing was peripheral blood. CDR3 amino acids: CASRTGPAYEQYF. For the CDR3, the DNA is TGTGCCAGTCGGACAGGGCCGGCCTACGAGCAGTACTTC.